Below, 16 T cell receptor beta chains from the same sample are listed, as sequenced in a study of blood T cell repertoires in COVID-19. Measured with immunoSEQ multiplex PCR; TCRdb has only the in-frame clones, and not every one. Among approximately 140,000 clones, around nine tenths were seen once, and the ten largest hold 8% to 11%. Sequencing input: peripheral blood. The receptors were sampled from a man between 45 and 60 years old with active or convalescent COVID-19.

This chain connects TRBV9 to TRBJ2-1, with D possibly matching TRBD2 (5 bases). This CDR3 comprises 14 residues. V shed 8 bases and J shed 5 bases, with 17 bases lying between them. Looked up from germline, CDR1 is SGDLS and CDR2 is YYNGEE. The CDR3 DNA is TGTGCCAGTGGAGGAGTCCCTTTTGACAATGAGCAGTTCTTC. This codes for CASGGVPFDNEQFF.

The chain joins TRBV4-1 to TRBJ2-7; 9 bases are shared with TRBD1. This CDR3 comprises 15 residues. Trimming at V came to 2 bases and at J to 4 bases, leaving 6 bases not matched to a gene. Germline CDR1 reads MGHRA; CDR2 reads YSYEKL. DNA for the CDR3: TGCGCCAGCAGCCAACGTCCGGGACAGGGTTACGAGCAGTACTTC. This sequence encodes CASSQRPGQGYEQYF.

In its sample, this clone was seen once. The rearrangement links TRBV19 to TRBJ2-2, with D maybe TRBD1 (6 bases). The V end lost 2 bases, the J end lost 9 bases, and 13 bases lay between the germline ends. From germline, CDR1 is LNHDA and CDR2 SQIVND (reference sequence). The CDR3 loop spans 14 amino acids. The CDR3 region is CASSIQQGSRELFF. The CDR3 DNA follows: TGTGCCAGTAGTATACAACAGGGTAGTAGGGAGCTGTTTTTT.

The CDR3 DNA follows: TGTGCCAGCAGTTTCCGGGGGGTGCGGCAGCCCCAGCATTTT. This translates into CASSFRGVRQPQHF. This chain joins TRBV28 and TRBJ1-5, with D maybe TRBD1 (5 bases). Germline CDR1 MDHEN, CDR2 SYDVKM. V lost 3 bases and J lost 7, with 13 bases in between. This CDR3 contains 14 residues.

The chain is built from TRBV6-5 and TRBJ1-1, with D perhaps TRBD1 (5 bases). Looked up from germline, CDR1 is MNHEY and CDR2 is SVGAGI. Trimming pared 0 bases from V and 4 bases from J, leaving 12 bases between. CDR3 length: 15 residues. For the CDR3, the DNA is TGTGCCAGCAGTTACTCCGTGGGGCGCGGCACTGAAGCTTTCTTT. Its translation: CASSYSVGRGTEAFF.

The genes are TRBV6-5 and TRBJ1-1; no clear D gene. V lost 4 bases, J lost 4 bases, and 10 bases lay in between. CDR1 MNHEY and CDR2 SVGAGI come from the germline V gene. The length of the CDR3 is 13 residues. This CDR3 is CASSSGRTTEAFF. DNA of the CDR3: TGTGCCAGCAGTTCGGGAAGGACCACTGAAGCTTTCTTT.

V and J are TRBV4-3 and TRBJ2-1; 7 bases are a match to TRBD1. V lost 1 base and J lost 3; bases outside the gene matches: 3. Germline V gives CDR1 LGHNA, CDR2 YSLEER. There are 15 residues in the CDR3. The CDR3 nucleotides read TGCGCCAGCAGCCAAGCCGGACAGGTCTACAATGAGCAGTTCTTC. Residues: CASSQAGQVYNEQFF.

This chain joins TRBV30 and TRBJ1-1, with a possible D match to TRBD1 (5 bases). Germline CDR1 is GTSNPN and CDR2 is SVGIG (reference sequence). V dropped 5 bases and J dropped 0 bases, with 13 bases sitting between them. The CDR3 is 14 residues long. CDR3 DNA sequence: TGTGCCTGGGCGATATTGACAGTGAACACTGAAGCTTTCTTT. Protein product: CAWAILTVNTEAFF.

Here the CDR3 reads CASSVTGGETQYF. The CDR3 nucleotides read TGCGCCAGCAGCGTAACAGGGGGTGAGACCCAGTACTTC. V and J are TRBV5-1 and TRBJ2-5; 8 nucleotides match TRBD1. This CDR3 region has 13 residues. Germline CDR1 is SGHRS and CDR2 is YFSETQ. V was pared by 4 bases and J by 5 bases, with 4 bases of the junction left unmatched.

The chain has TRBV28 and TRBJ1-6; D perhaps matches TRBD1 (5 bases). CDR3 length: 16 residues. Trimming took 6 bases from V and 5 from J, leaving 17 bases between them. Germline V gene data show CDR1 as MDHEN and CDR2 as SYDVKM. CDR3 DNA sequence: TGTGCCAGCAGCCCGCAGCAGGGAATTAATAATTCACCCCTCCACTTT. Amino acids: CASSPQQGINNSPLHF.

V gene TRBV4-1 combines with J gene TRBJ1-5; D uncertain. The germline V gene has CDR1 MGHRA and CDR2 YSYEKL. Between the trimmed V and J ends, which lost 4 bases and 6 bases, there was a span of 16 bases. The CDR3 is made up of 15 amino acids. CDR3 residues: CASSRLGGDFQPQHF. In nucleotides, the CDR3 is TGCGCCAGCAGCCGTTTAGGCGGGGATTTTCAGCCCCAGCATTTT.

The chain combines TRBV5-5 with TRBJ2-7; 8 nucleotides match TRBD2. V trimming: 0 bases; J trimming: 0 bases; junction bases outside the gene matches: 5. Germline loops: CDR1 SGHKS, CDR2 YYEKEE (reference sequence). The CDR3 consists of 16 residues. The CDR3 loop is CASSLVAGGISYEQYF. DNA for the CDR3: TGTGCCAGCAGCTTGGTTGCGGGGGGAATCTCCTACGAGCAGTACTTC.

The J gene is TRBJ2-5, the V gene TRBV28; maybe TRBD2 (5 bases). This CDR3 is built from 15 residues. Germline lookup yields CDR1 MDHEN and CDR2 SYDVKM. The germline V and J ends were trimmed by 5 bases and 1 base, with 14 bases remaining between them. In DNA form, the CDR3 reads TGTGCCAGCAGTCCCCTGTCGAGGGTCCAAGAGACCCAGTACTTC. It specifies CASSPLSRVQETQYF.

The rearrangement links TRBV28 to TRBJ1-6; D unclear. CDR1 MDHEN and CDR2 SYDVKM come from the germline V gene. V gave up 2 bases and J gave up 7 bases, with 3 bases separating them. The CDR3 loop spans 12 amino acids. Here the CDR3 DNA reads TGTGCCAGCAGTTTAGTAAATTCACCCCTCCACTTT. Protein: CASSLVNSPLHF.

The chain carries TRBV3-1 (or the pseudogene TRBV3-2) and TRBJ1-1, with 10 bases matching TRBD1. In germline, CDR1 is LGHDT, CDR2 YNNKEL (reference sequence). The V gene end was trimmed by 6 bases and the J gene end by 5 bases; junction bases not matched to a gene: 6. The CDR3 runs to 14 residues. The CDR3 spells CASRSGQGRTEAFF. For the CDR3, the DNA is TGTGCCAGCAGGTCGGGACAGGGGAGAACTGAAGCTTTCTTT.

The rearrangement links TRBV19 to TRBJ2-1; weak D call: TRBD2 (5 bases). This CDR3 has 16 residues. The germline gives CDR1 LNHDA, CDR2 SQIVND (reference sequence). The V end was cut by 4 bases, the J end by 9 bases, with 22 bases between. CDR3 bases: TGTGCCAGTAGTAATCAAGAGAGGTGGGAGAGTAGTGAGCAGTTCTTC. Protein: CASSNQERWESSEQFF.